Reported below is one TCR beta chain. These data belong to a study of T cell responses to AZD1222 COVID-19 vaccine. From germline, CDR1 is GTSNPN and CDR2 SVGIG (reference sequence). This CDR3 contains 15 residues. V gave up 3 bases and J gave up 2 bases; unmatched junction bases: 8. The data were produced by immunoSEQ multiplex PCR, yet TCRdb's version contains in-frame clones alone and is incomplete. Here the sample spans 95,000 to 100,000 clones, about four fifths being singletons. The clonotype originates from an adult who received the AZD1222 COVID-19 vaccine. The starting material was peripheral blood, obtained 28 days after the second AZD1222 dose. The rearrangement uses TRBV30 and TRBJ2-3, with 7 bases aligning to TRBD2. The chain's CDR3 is CAWRGGLGLTDTQYF. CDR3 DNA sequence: TGTGCCTGGAGGGGGGGGTTGGGCCTCACAGATACGCAGTATTTT.